The sequence of this TCR beta chain was determined in a study of control samples from healthy donors and cancer patients. The CDR3 is made up of 14 amino acids. Germline V gene sequence: CDR1 MNHEY, CDR2 SMNVEV (reference sequence). With 0 bases clipped from V and 6 bases from J, the junction kept 5 bases outside the gene matches. Here immunoSEQ multiplex PCR was the method, and the copy in TCRdb shows in-frame clones only, minus some. The sample consists of about 140,000 clones, 75% to 90% of them appearing once. The sequence came from a woman younger than 45 in good health. The chain combines TRBV27 with TRBJ2-7, with 7 bases lining up with TRBD1. Sequenced material: blood. The CDR3 sequence: CASSLSGQGVEQYF. As DNA, the CDR3 is TGTGCCAGCAGTTTATCGGGGCAGGGGGTCGAGCAGTACTTC.